A selection of T cell receptor beta chains follows, all from one sample in a study of identical twins. TCRdb re-called the 5' RACE reads with MiXCR, one entry per CDR3 protein. The data contain 700,000 or so distinct CDR3 sequences, 8.6% of them seen just once; the ten biggest clones take up about 0.98%. These data were also filed under a second study, of yellow fever vaccine responses in identical twins.

The sample was PBMCs. Receptors originate from a woman under 30 in good health. CDR3s include the opening cysteine and the closing phenylalanine or tryptophan. A D gene is named only where the DNA matches it firmly. For some rows the clone size is stated as once, few or many, or as a class when expanded; others skip it.

J gene | V gene | D gene | clone size | CDR3 protein | CDR3 DNA
TRBJ2-1 | TRBV27 | . | . | CASRDFWGPINEQFF | TGTGCCAGCAGGGATTTTTGGGGGCCGATCAATGAGCAGTTCTTC
TRBJ2-3 | TRBV25-1 | TRBD2 | . | CASSEMGGRADTQYF | TGTGCCAGCAGTGAAATGGGCGGGAGGGCAGATACGCAGTATTTT
TRBJ2-3 | TRBV10-3 | . | few | CAIMVGTSTDTQYF | TGTGCCATCATGGTAGGGACCAGCACAGATACGCAGTATTTT
TRBJ2-1 | TRBV6-2/TRBV6-3 | . | few | CATSLSGVYNEQFF | TGTGCCACCTCACTTAGCGGAGTTTACAATGAGCAGTTCTTC
TRBJ2-2 | TRBV4-2 | . | few | CASSQGKGGNTGELFF | TGTGCCAGCAGCCAAGGAAAGGGCGGGAACACCGGGGAGCTGTTTTTT
TRBJ2-7 | TRBV28 | . | . | CASSFPQLVEQYF | TGTGCCAGCAGTTTTCCCCAACTAGTCGAGCAGTACTTC
TRBJ2-1 | TRBV4-1 | . | . | CASSQESLYNEQFF | TGCGCCAGCAGCCAAGAATCCCTCTACAATGAGCAGTTCTTC
TRBJ2-1 | TRBV18 | . | many | CASSPFSEQFF | TGTGCCAGCTCACCGTTTAGTGAGCAGTTCTTC
TRBJ2-5 | TRBV6-1 | . | . | CASSPRRVAETQYF | TGTGCCAGCAGCCCACGGCGGGTGGCAGAGACCCAGTACTTC
TRBJ2-3 | TRBV7-2 | TRBD2 | many | CASSLGLAGPNTQYF | TGTGCCAGCAGCTTAGGACTAGCCGGACCGAATACGCAGTATTTT
TRBJ1-1 | TRBV12-3/TRBV12-4 | . | few | CASSPPVLLNTEAFF | TGTGCCAGCAGTCCCCCAGTCCTCTTGAACACTGAAGCTTTCTTT
TRBJ2-3 | TRBV5-1 | . | few | CASSLDRDADTQYF | TGCGCCAGCAGCTTGGACAGGGATGCAGATACGCAGTATTTT
TRBJ2-3 | TRBV12-3/TRBV12-4 | . | . | CASSSSVNTQYF | TGTGCCAGCAGTTCCTCAGTAAATACGCAGTATTTT
TRBJ2-1 | TRBV25-1 | . | . | CASSESRGAHNEQFF | TGTGCCAGCAGTGAATCCCGGGGGGCCCACAATGAGCAGTTCTTC
TRBJ2-5 | TRBV27 | TRBD1 | many | CASSPRTGGEETQYF | TGTGCCAGCAGTCCCAGGACAGGGGGCGAGGAGACCCAGTACTTC
TRBJ1-2 | TRBV14 | . | . | CASSQTGGHYGYTF | TGTGCCAGCAGCCAAACCGGGGGACACTATGGCTACACCTTC
TRBJ2-7 | TRBV20-1 | . | few | CSARDTTTGFSYEQYF | TGCAGTGCTAGAGACACAACGACAGGTTTCTCCTACGAGCAGTACTTC
TRBJ1-2 | TRBV7-8 | . | few | CASSFQQEGGYTF | TGTGCCAGCAGCTTTCAACAGGAAGGGGGCTACACCTTC
TRBJ2-1 | TRBV12-3/TRBV12-4 | TRBD2 | . | CASSKISGSRLYNEQFF | TGTGCCAGCAGTAAGATTAGCGGGAGCCGATTATACAATGAGCAGTTCTTC
TRBJ1-1 | TRBV4-1 | . | many | CASSLLVGGPLEAFF | TGCGCCAGCAGCCTTTTAGTAGGAGGTCCCCTAGAAGCTTTCTTT
TRBJ2-2 | TRBV7-9 | . | many | CASSDWTANTGELFF | TGTGCCAGCAGCGACTGGACGGCGAACACCGGGGAGCTGTTTTTT
TRBJ2-7 | TRBV29-1 | . | many | CSVEWSSRGDEQYF | TGCAGCGTTGAATGGTCTTCTAGGGGGGACGAGCAGTACTTC
TRBJ2-7 | TRBV5-1 | . | . | CASSLVYLREQYF | TGCGCCAGCAGCTTGGTCTATTTACGAGAACAGTACTTC
TRBJ2-5 | TRBV3-1 | . | . | CASSHGLQETQYF | TGTGCCAGCAGCCATGGGTTACAAGAGACCCAGTACTTC
TRBJ2-7 | TRBV7-3 | . | . | CASSLSGTTPYEQYF | TGTGCCAGCAGCCTCTCCGGGACGACGCCCTACGAGCAGTACTTC
TRBJ2-1 | TRBV7-6 | TRBD2 | . | CASSLGYLAGEREQFF | TGTGCCAGCAGCTTAGGATATCTAGCGGGAGAACGTGAGCAGTTCTTC
TRBJ1-2 | TRBV6-5 | . | few | CASSYGRGSYGYTF | TGTGCCAGCAGTTACGGGCGGGGCAGCTATGGCTACACCTTC
TRBJ2-5 | TRBV7-9 | . | . | CASSQREKDQETQYF | TGTGCCAGCAGCCAACGTGAGAAGGACCAAGAGACCCAGTACTTC
TRBJ1-5 | TRBV20-1 | TRBD1 | few | CSGQGQGNQPQHF | TGCAGTGGACAGGGACAGGGCAATCAGCCCCAGCATTTT
TRBJ2-3 | TRBV3-1 | . | . | CASSQETWGITDTQYF | TGTGCCAGCAGCCAAGAAACGTGGGGGATCACAGATACGCAGTATTTT
TRBJ2-2 | TRBV12-3/TRBV12-4 | . | many | CASSPSAARNTGELFF | TGTGCCAGCAGTCCTAGCGCGGCGAGGAACACCGGGGAGCTGTTTTTT
TRBJ2-3 | TRBV10-3 | . | . | CAISPDSPHTQYF | TGTGCCATCAGTCCGGACAGCCCTCATACGCAGTATTTT
TRBJ2-1 | TRBV3-1 | TRBD1 | few | CASHSHGDSTYNEQFF | TGTGCCAGCCACTCCCATGGGGACAGCACCTACAATGAGCAGTTCTTC
TRBJ1-3 | TRBV7-2 | TRBD1 | many | CASSTWDRDTIRNTIYF | TGTGCCAGCAGCACGTGGGACAGAGACACGATACGAAACACCATATATTTT
TRBJ2-7 | TRBV20-1 | . | many | CSARDQRTNYEQYF | TGCAGTGCTAGAGATCAACGGACTAACTACGAGCAGTACTTC
TRBJ2-1 | TRBV20-1 | . | few | CSAREDNYNEQFF | TGCAGTGCTAGGGAGGACAACTACAATGAGCAGTTCTTC
TRBJ2-3 | TRBV18 | . | . | CASSPQTLSTDTQYF | TGTGCCAGCTCACCCCAGACCTTAAGCACAGATACGCAGTATTTT
TRBJ1-4 | TRBV7-9 | . | many | CASSLSAGRGEKLFF | TGTGCCAGCAGCCTCAGTGCGGGGCGCGGTGAAAAACTGTTTTTT
TRBJ2-7 | TRBV12-3/TRBV12-4 | TRBD2 | many | CASRPGGYSYEQYF | TGTGCCAGCAGACCGGGAGGCTACTCCTACGAGCAGTACTTC
TRBJ2-1 | TRBV24-1 | TRBD2 | few | CATSDLSGGASNEQFF | TGTGCCACCAGTGATCTTAGCGGGGGGGCCTCCAATGAGCAGTTCTTC
TRBJ2-5 | TRBV3-1 | TRBD2 | . | CASSLMGGRNQETQYF | TGTGCCAGCAGCCTAATGGGCGGGAGGAACCAAGAGACCCAGTACTTC
TRBJ1-6 | TRBV2 | TRBD1 | . | CASSAGTGWSPLHF | TGTGCCAGCAGTGCCGGGACAGGGTGGTCACCCCTCCACTTT
TRBJ1-2 | TRBV29-1 | . | . | CSVEASGGYTF | TGCAGCGTTGAAGCCTCGGGAGGCTACACCTTC
TRBJ2-7 | TRBV7-9 | . | . | CASSLGLSLNEQYF | TGTGCCAGCAGCTTAGGACTTAGCCTAAACGAGCAGTACTTC
TRBJ2-4 | TRBV27 | TRBD2 | few | CASSFSGRTKNIQYF | TGTGCCAGCAGTTTTAGCGGGAGAACCAAAAACATTCAGTACTTC
TRBJ1-1 | TRBV20-1 | TRBD1 | few | CSARWDRGPTEAFF | TGCAGTGCTAGGTGGGACAGGGGTCCCACTGAAGCTTTCTTT
TRBJ2-2 | TRBV20-1 | . | . | CSACNLDYTGELFF | TGCAGTGCTTGTAATCTGGACTACACCGGGGAGCTGTTTTTT
TRBJ2-7 | TRBV5-1 | TRBD1 | many | CASSPRGTGTGGYEQYF | TGCGCCAGCAGCCCCCGTGGTACCGGGACAGGGGGTTACGAGCAGTACTTC